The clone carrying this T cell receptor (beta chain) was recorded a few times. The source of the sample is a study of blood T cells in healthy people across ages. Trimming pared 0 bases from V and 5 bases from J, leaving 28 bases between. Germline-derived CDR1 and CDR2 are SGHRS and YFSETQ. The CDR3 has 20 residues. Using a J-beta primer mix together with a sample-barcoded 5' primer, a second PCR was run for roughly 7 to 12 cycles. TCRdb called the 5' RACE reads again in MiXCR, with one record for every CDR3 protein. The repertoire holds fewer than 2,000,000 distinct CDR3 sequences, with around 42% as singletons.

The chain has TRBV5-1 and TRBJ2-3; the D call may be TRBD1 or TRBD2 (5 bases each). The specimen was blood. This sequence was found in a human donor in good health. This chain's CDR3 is CASSLAGAGSTTDSGDTQYF. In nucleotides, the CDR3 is TGCGCCAGCAGCTTGGCCGGGGCAGGATCGACTACTGATTCGGGAGATACGCAGTATTTT. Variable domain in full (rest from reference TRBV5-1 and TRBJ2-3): KAGVTQTPRYLIKTRGQQVTLSCSPISGHRSVSWYQQTPGQGLQFLFEYFSETQRNKGNFPGRFSGRQFSNSRSEMNVSTLELGDSALYLCASSLAGAGSTTDSGDTQYFGPGTRLTVL.